These 21 T cell receptor beta chains share one sample of origin, sequenced in a study of T-cell reconstitution after alpha-beta-depleted transplantation in children. This sample's TCRbeta library carried unique molecular identifier barcodes. One entry per CDR3 protein, called by TCRdb with MiXCR from the PCR reads. The sample lists about 360,000 distinct CDR3 sequences; 10% to 15% were seen once. The source material was PBMCs, sampled from the stem cell graft. These receptors originate from a human donor who donated a stem cell graft to a child with Fanconi anemia.

This clonotype was detected ten times or more. The chain is built from TRBV5-1 and TRBJ1-3; D gene unclear. CDR3 length: 14 residues. Per the germline V gene, CDR1 is SGHRS and CDR2 is YFSETQ. V was shortened by 3 bases and J by 4 bases, with 11 bases between the two germline ends. Here the CDR3 DNA reads TGCGCCAGCAGCTACGACACAGACGGAAACACCATATATTTT. It is translated as CASSYDTDGNTIYF.

The genes are TRBV6-5 and TRBJ1-4, with TRBD1 matching over 9 bases. Germline trimming cut 3 bases from V and 7 bases from J; bases unmatched to any gene: 12. Germline V gene data show CDR1 as MNHEY and CDR2 as SVGAGI. The CDR3 consists of 17 residues. CDR3 nucleotide sequence: TGTGCCAGCAGTTATATGAGACCGGACAGGGGAAGTGAAAAACTGTTTTTT. Translating it yields CASSYMRPDRGSEKLFF.

V is TRBV12-3 or TRBV12-4 and J is TRBJ2-5; 8 positions agree with TRBD2. This CDR3 is 14 amino acids long. V lost 1 base, J lost 5 bases, and 3 bases stayed unmatched. The CDR3 bases are TGTGCCAGCAGTTTAGTTAGCGGGGCGGAGACCCAGTACTTC. It translates to CASSLVSGAETQYF.

This clonotype occurred many times. V usage is TRBV29-1 and J usage is TRBJ1-2, with D possibly TRBD1 on 5 matching bases. This CDR3 has 14 residues. Germline CDR1 is SQVTM and CDR2 is ANQGSEA. V was trimmed by 3 bases and J by 4 bases, leaving 15 bases between them. The CDR3 DNA is TGCAGCGTTGAGGGGGAAGGGGTTTCCTATGGCTACACCTTC. It codes for CSVEGEGVSYGYTF.

In its sample, this clonotype was seen a few times. The chain is built from TRBV7-9 and TRBJ2-1; D unresolved. Germline loops: CDR1 SEHNR, CDR2 FQNEAQ (reference sequence). Deletions cut 0 bases from V and 5 bases from J, with 8 bases between. The CDR3 covers 14 residues. The DNA of the CDR3 is TGTGCCAGCAGCTTAGCACTCGGCCACAATGAGCAGTTCTTC. The encoded protein is CASSLALGHNEQFF.

The V gene is TRBV11-2, the J gene TRBJ2-3, with a possible D match to TRBD1 (6 bases). There are 13 residues in the CDR3. Germline CDR1 SGHAT, CDR2 FQNNGV. Trimming took off 4 bases at V and 10 bases at J, with 15 bases between the two ends. The CDR3 sequence: CASSYMGAGSQYF. CDR3 sequence (DNA): TGTGCCAGCAGCTACATGGGGGCCGGGTCGCAGTATTTT.

In DNA form, the CDR3 reads TGCGCCAGCAGCCCCAGTCGACTGAACACTGAAGCTTTCTTT. Encoded protein: CASSPSRLNTEAFF. The genes are TRBV5-1 and TRBJ1-1, with no clear D. The CDR3 sequence is 14 residues long. Trimming removed 4 bases at V and 0 bases at J, with 10 bases between. Per germline, CDR1 SGHRS and CDR2 YFSETQ.

This clonotype was seen a few times. J is TRBJ1-2 and V is TRBV7-2; weak D call: TRBD1 (5 bases). Per the germline V gene, CDR1 is SGHTA and CDR2 is FQGNSA. The CDR3 extends over 15 amino acids. V lost 1 base, J lost 6 bases, and 15 bases lay in between. CDR3 region: CASSLGVTAGNGYTF. The CDR3 DNA reads as TGTGCCAGCAGCTTAGGGGTGACAGCTGGGAATGGCTACACCTTC.

This clonotype was seen more than once but under ten times. CDR3 in amino acids: CASSLPGRQSGRNTIYF. DNA of the CDR3: TGCGCCAGCAGCTTGCCGGGACGACAATCAGGACGAAACACCATATATTTT. The chain couples TRBV5-1 to TRBJ1-3; D is possibly TRBD1 (5 bases). V was cut by 1 base and J by 5 bases, with 19 bases left in between. The CDR3 covers 17 residues. Germline CDR1 and CDR2: SGHRS and YFSETQ. The variable domain in full, completed from reference TRBV5-1 and TRBJ1-3, reads KAGVTQTPRYLIKTRGQQVTLSCSPISGHRSVSWYQQTPGQGLQFLFEYFSETQRNKGNFPGRFSGRQFSNSRSEMNVSTLELGDSALYLCASSLPGRQSGRNTIYFGEGSWLTVV.

The chain is built from TRBV3-1 and TRBJ2-1; weak D call: TRBD2 (5 bases). V was shortened by 2 bases and J by 0 bases, with 23 bases between the two germline ends. This CDR3 is 20 amino acids long. CDR1 and CDR2 from the germline V gene are LGHDT and YNNKEL (reference sequence). For the CDR3, the DNA is TGTGCCAGCAGCCAAAGCGCACACCCGAGGGCGGAGAGCTCCTACAATGAGCAGTTCTTC. Protein sequence: CASSQSAHPRAESSYNEQFF.

The V gene is TRBV5-1, the J gene TRBJ2-5; D uncertain. Germline V gives CDR1 SGHRS, CDR2 YFSETQ. Trimming stripped 4 bases from V and 1 base from J, with 11 bases between. The CDR3 runs 14 residues. The CDR3 coding sequence is TGCGCCAGCAGCCGCTCGAGTCCCCAAGAGACCCAGTACTTC. The encoded protein is CASSRSSPQETQYF.

In this sample, this clonotype turned up a few times. The chain joins TRBV12-3 or TRBV12-4 to TRBJ2-1; D is perhaps TRBD1 (6 bases). Between the trimmed V and J ends, which lost 6 bases and 12 bases, there was a span of 15 bases. The CDR3 has 12 amino acids. CDR3 protein: CASSLRQVGQFF. In nucleotides, the CDR3 is TGTGCCAGCAGCCTCAGACAGGTTGGGCAGTTCTTC.

This clonotype was observed at least ten times. The chain recombines TRBV5-5 with TRBJ1-1; tentative D call: TRBD1 (6 bases). The CDR3 spans 14 residues. CDR1 is SGHKS, CDR2 YYEKEE, per germline (reference sequence). V was trimmed by 0 bases and J by 10 bases, leaving 16 bases between them. For the CDR3, the DNA is TGTGCCAGCAGCTTGGGACAGGTTGGCGTTGGAGCTTTCTTT. Its protein is CASSLGQVGVGAFF.

This clonotype was observed many times. The chain couples TRBV20-1 to TRBJ2-5; no reliable D call. V lost 6 bases to trimming and J lost 0 bases, with 14 bases between them. This CDR3 comprises 14 residues. Looked up from germline, CDR1 is DFQATT and CDR2 is SNEGSKA (reference sequence). This CDR3 reads CSAGDSTYQETQYF. DNA for the CDR3: TGCAGTGCCGGAGACTCAACGTACCAAGAGACCCAGTACTTC.

This clonotype came up many times. J is TRBJ2-3 and V is TRBV20-1; 11 bases align to TRBD1. The CDR3 is made up of 16 amino acids. CDR1 is DFQATT and CDR2 is SNEGSKA in the germline V gene (reference sequence). J lost 2 bases, V lost 5 bases, and 9 bases had no gene match. The CDR3 nucleotides read TGCAGTGCTGGCCTCCGGGACAGGGGGGTCACAGATACGCAGTATTTT. Protein: CSAGLRDRGVTDTQYF.

This clonotype was detected only a few times. This chain connects TRBV7-9 to TRBJ2-3, with 7 nucleotides matching TRBD1. V trimming: 5 bases; J trimming: 0 bases; junction bases outside the gene matches: 5. The germline gives CDR1 SEHNR, CDR2 FQNEAQ (reference sequence). The CDR3 consists of 15 residues. CDR3 loop: CASSQGQHSTDTQYF. The CDR3 DNA follows: TGTGCCAGCAGCCAGGGACAGCACAGCACAGATACGCAGTATTTT.

CDR3 amino acids: CASSQGGQGIGYTF. The CDR3 bases are TGTGCCAGCAGCCAAGGAGGACAGGGGATTGGCTACACCTTC. The chain carries TRBV14 and TRBJ1-2, with 9 bases aligning to TRBD1. This CDR3 has 14 residues. CDR1 is SGHDN and CDR2 is FVKESK in the germline V gene. J gave up 7 bases and V 1 base, and 4 bases lay outside the gene matches.

To note about this clonotype: One end of the junction varies from germline; a read error may be responsible. V and J are TRBV18 and TRBJ1-1, with D unresolved. This CDR3 has 17 residues. Per germline, CDR1 KGHSH and CDR2 LQKENI. The CDR3 here is CASSPKGSVLGNTEVFF. DNA for the CDR3: TGTGCCAGCTCACCAAAAGGCTCAGTTTTAGGCAACACTGAAGTTTTCTTT.

The rearrangement uses TRBV15 and TRBJ2-7; TRBD2 is a possible D gene (6 bases). The CDR3 is 10 amino acids. Trimming shortened V by 8 bases and J by 5 bases, and 7 bases separated the two germline ends. From germline, CDR1 is LNHNV and CDR2 YYDKDF (reference sequence). The CDR3 DNA reads TGTGCCACCGGGGAGGACGAGCAGTACTTC. Translated, it gives CATGEDEQYF.

This clonotype was recorded a few times. The V and J genes are TRBV12-3 or TRBV12-4 and TRBJ1-2; 12 nucleotides match TRBD1. There are 15 residues in the CDR3. Trimming at V came to 5 bases and at J to 4 bases, leaving 5 bases not matched to a gene. CDR3 coding DNA: TGTGCCAGCAGTCCGGGACAGGGGGCGAGCTATGGCTACACCTTC. Translated: CASSPGQGASYGYTF.

The chain combines TRBV5-1 with TRBJ2-3, with 7 bases aligning to TRBD2. Germline lookup yields CDR1 SGHRS and CDR2 YFSETQ. V gave up 5 bases and J gave up 2 bases; unmatched junction bases: 11. The CDR3 totals 16 residues. CDR3 sequence (DNA): TGCGCCAGCAGTTCGAACAGCGGGGATCCCACAGATACGCAGTATTTT. It codes for CASSSNSGDPTDTQYF.